A selection of T cell receptor beta chains follows, all from one sample in a study of T-cell memory formation after mild COVID-19. MiXCR, applied by TCRdb to the 5' RACE reads, yields one record per CDR3 protein. The data show under 650,000 distinct CDR3 sequences, with roughly 17% seen just once and more than 10% held by the top ten. Specimen: PBMCs or a T cell subset sorted from them (not recorded which). These receptor sequences come from an adult woman who had mild COVID-19 (a few samples of this study predate the infection). Cell type and time point are not known. Each CDR3 is given with its conserved first and last residue. The order of the fields is clone size, D gene, J gene, V gene, CDR3 protein, CDR3 DNA. D genes are given only for firm matches. Size values are once, few and many counts, or a class for expanded clones, and some rows have none.

. TRBD1 TRBJ2-7 TRBV20-1 CSAPGTGSKFSYEQYF TGCAGTGCTCCCGGGACAGGGTCAAAGTTCTCCTACGAGCAGTACTTC
. . TRBJ2-2 TRBV30 CAWSAITGELFF TGTGCCTGGAGTGCGATCACCGGGGAGCTGTTTTTT
. . TRBJ1-1 TRBV24-1 CATRGEGTEAFF TGTGCCACCAGAGGGGAAGGTACTGAAGCTTTCTTT
few . TRBJ2-1 TRBV4-3 CASSQKGGTPEQFF TGCGCCAGCAGCCAAAAAGGCGGGACTCCGGAGCAGTTCTTC
. TRBD2 TRBJ2-1 TRBV20-1 CSARWQTSPLPYNEQFF TGCAGTGCTAGGTGGCAGACTAGCCCCTTACCTTACAATGAGCAGTTCTTC
many TRBD1 TRBJ2-6 TRBV5-6 CASTFPGQHYSGANVLTF TGTGCCAGCACCTTTCCGGGACAGCACTACTCTGGGGCCAACGTCCTGACTTTC
few TRBD2 TRBJ2-2 TRBV24-1 CATSVTGGTGELFF TGTGCCACCAGTGTTACCGGGGGGACCGGGGAGCTGTTTTTT
many . TRBJ1-1 TRBV4-2 CASSNGQLNTEAFF TGTGCCAGCAGCAACGGACAGCTGAACACTGAAGCTTTCTTT
. . TRBJ2-6 TRBV2 CASIEGSGANVLTF TGTGCCTCCATTGAGGGCTCTGGGGCCAACGTCCTGACTTTC
. . TRBJ2-3 TRBV7-9 CASSSTGSTDTQYF TGTGCCAGCAGCTCCACCGGAAGCACAGATACGCAGTATTTT
many . TRBJ2-1 TRBV7-2 CASSSGTGIEQFF TGTGCCAGCAGCTCCGGGACTGGTATTGAGCAGTTCTTC
few TRBD1 TRBJ1-5 TRBV20-1 CSARRTGGGVRQPQHF TGCAGTGCTAGACGGACAGGCGGGGGGGTGAGACAGCCCCAGCATTTT
few . TRBJ2-5 TRBV20-1 CSARFGSLGETQYF TGCAGTGCTAGATTCGGCAGCTTGGGAGAGACCCAGTACTTC
few . TRBJ2-1 TRBV29-1 CSVDSQSPYNEQFF TGCAGCGTTGATAGCCAGAGCCCCTACAATGAGCAGTTCTTC
few . TRBJ1-2 TRBV10-3 CAISLDLSYGYTF TGTGCCATCAGTTTGGACCTTTCCTATGGCTACACCTTC
few . TRBJ2-1 TRBV9 CASSVGGVRSNEQFF TGTGCCAGCAGCGTAGGAGGTGTGAGATCCAATGAGCAGTTCTTC
. . TRBJ2-1 TRBV7-9 CASSFELSGDEQFF TGTGCCAGCAGCTTCGAGCTAAGCGGCGATGAGCAGTTCTTC
many . TRBJ2-3 TRBV10-3 CAISESSSGLTNTQYF TGTGCCATCAGTGAGTCGTCGTCAGGCCTTACGAATACGCAGTATTTT
few . TRBJ2-7 TRBV10-3 CAISGGDHPYEQYF TGTGCCATCAGTGGAGGGGACCATCCCTACGAGCAGTACTTC
few . TRBJ2-2 TRBV24-1 CATSAGSTGELFF TGTGCCACCAGTGCAGGGAGCACCGGGGAGCTGTTTTTT
. TRBD1 TRBJ1-6 TRBV4-1 CASSQGGLGTGAGNSPLHF TGCGCCAGCAGCCAAGGCGGATTGGGGACAGGGGCAGGTAATTCACCCCTCCACTTT
. . TRBJ1-3 TRBV7-9 CASSFYTEFGNTIYF TGTGCCAGCAGCTTCTACACGGAATTTGGAAACACCATATATTTT
. TRBD1 TRBJ2-5 TRBV5-1 CASSIGQGREETQYF TGCGCCAGCAGCATAGGACAGGGAAGGGAGGAGACCCAGTACTTC
few TRBD1 TRBJ1-2 TRBV6-5 CASIRDREGGGYTF TGTGCCAGCATCCGGGACAGGGAAGGAGGTGGCTACACCTTC
few TRBD2 TRBJ2-2 TRBV2 CASSSGGEMVDTGELFF TGTGCCAGCAGTAGCGGGGGGGAAATGGTAGACACCGGGGAGCTGTTTTTT
few . TRBJ2-5 TRBV3-1 CASSQDVGRETQYF TGTGCCAGCAGCCAAGATGTAGGAAGAGAGACCCAGTACTTC
few . TRBJ2-1 TRBV2 CASTLAMPYNEQFF TGTGCCAGCACCCTAGCGATGCCCTACAATGAGCAGTTCTTC
many . TRBJ1-3 TRBV5-5 CASSRWDAEFSGNTIYF TGTGCCAGCAGCCGATGGGACGCCGAATTCTCTGGAAACACCATATATTTT
few . TRBJ2-2 TRBV7-9 CASSLAMITGELFF TGTGCCAGCAGCTTAGCGATGATCACCGGGGAGCTGTTTTTT
. TRBD1 TRBJ1-2 TRBV7-9 CASSSPDRGGGYTF TGTGCCAGCAGCTCGCCTGACAGGGGCGGTGGCTACACCTTC
few . TRBJ1-1 TRBV29-1 CSVLRTGLNTEAFF TGCAGCGTGCTCCGGACGGGCCTGAACACTGAAGCTTTCTTT
. . TRBJ2-5 TRBV7-6 CASSLAVVQETQYF TGTGCCAGCAGCTTAGCGGTGGTCCAAGAGACCCAGTACTTC
. TRBD2 TRBJ2-3 TRBV5-6 CASSLRSSGGADTQYF TGTGCCAGCAGCCTGAGGTCTAGCGGGGGGGCAGATACGCAGTATTTT
few . TRBJ1-2 TRBV6-5 CASSHTQYGYTF TGTGCCAGCAGCCACACCCAGTATGGCTACACCTTC
. TRBD2 TRBJ2-1 TRBV7-8 CASSLRTGGWYNEQFF TGTGCCAGCAGCTTAAGGACGGGAGGATGGTACAATGAGCAGTTCTTC
. TRBD2 TRBJ2-2 TRBV12-3/TRBV12-4 CASNRGGAELFF TGTGCCAGCAACCGGGGGGGCGCGGAGCTGTTTTTT
few . TRBJ1-1 TRBV20-1 CSARFPGVGTEAFF TGCAGTGCTAGATTCCCAGGGGTGGGCACTGAAGCTTTCTTT
few TRBD2 TRBJ2-1 TRBV9 CASSVATTSGYYNEQFF TGTGCCAGCAGCGTAGCTACGACTAGCGGGTACTACAATGAGCAGTTCTTC
. TRBD1 TRBJ1-5 TRBV6-2/TRBV6-3 CASSYRGTGDQPQHF TGTGCCAGCAGTTACCGAGGGACAGGGGATCAGCCCCAGCATTTT
. TRBD2 TRBJ2-3 TRBV2 CAGWREGTDTQYF TGTGCCGGGTGGCGGGAGGGAACAGATACGCAGTATTTT
. . TRBJ2-7 TRBV11-3 CASSAMGTPGEQYF TGTGCCAGCAGCGCGATGGGAACCCCTGGCGAGCAGTACTTC
many . TRBJ1-5 TRBV19 CASTQTAAEGIGQPQHF TGTGCCAGTACCCAAACCGCCGCCGAGGGGATAGGTCAGCCCCAGCATTTT
few TRBD2 TRBJ2-1 TRBV7-3 CASSFHHLAGGRNEQFF TGTGCCAGCAGCTTTCACCATTTGGCGGGAGGGCGCAATGAGCAGTTCTTC
. . TRBJ1-6 TRBV9 CASSVQQGSNSPLHF TGTGCCAGCAGCGTTCAACAGGGAAGTAATTCACCCCTCCACTTT
. . TRBJ2-3 TRBV7-3 CASSFGGLTDTQYF TGTGCCAGCAGCTTCGGGGGGCTCACAGATACGCAGTATTTT
few . TRBJ1-5 TRBV6-6 CASRGDTYQPQHF TGTGCCAGCAGGGGGGACACATATCAGCCCCAGCATTTT
few TRBD2 TRBJ2-7 TRBV7-8 CASSPRGLAGSYEQYF TGTGCCAGCAGCCCAAGGGGGCTAGCGGGATCCTACGAGCAGTACTTC